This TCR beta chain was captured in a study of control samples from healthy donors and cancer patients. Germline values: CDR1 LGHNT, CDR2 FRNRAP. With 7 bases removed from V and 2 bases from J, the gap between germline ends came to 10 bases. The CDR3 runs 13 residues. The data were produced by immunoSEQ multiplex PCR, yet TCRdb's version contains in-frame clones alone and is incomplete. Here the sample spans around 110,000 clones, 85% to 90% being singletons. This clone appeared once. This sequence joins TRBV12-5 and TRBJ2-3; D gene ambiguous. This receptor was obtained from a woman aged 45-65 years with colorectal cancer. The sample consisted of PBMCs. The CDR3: CASVDSNTDTQYF. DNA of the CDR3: TGTGCTAGTGTAGATTCCAACACAGATACGCAGTATTTT.